The next 11 T cell receptor beta chains were all read from a single sample in a study of cytomegalovirus exposure and HLA in healthy donors. 13 Jbeta primers and 60 Vbeta primers were used for the PCR. Profiled with immunoSEQ multiplex PCR; TCRdb holds only in-frame clones, not every one. The sample carries under 150,000 clones, 80% to 90% recorded once. Material for sequencing was PBMCs. The receptors originated from a woman aged 40-49 years in good health and CMV-seropositive.

The V and J genes are TRBV29-1 and TRBJ2-7; 7 nucleotides match TRBD1. This CDR3 is 15 amino acids long. With 6 bases clipped from V and 2 bases from J, the junction kept 13 bases outside the gene matches. Looked up from germline, CDR1 is SQVTM and CDR2 is ANQGSEA. CDR3 nucleotides: TGCAGCGTCCTTGCCGGGACAGAAAACCCCTACGAGCAGTACTTC. Amino acid sequence: CSVLAGTENPYEQYF.

This chain links TRBV6-5 with TRBJ1-1; possible D gene TRBD1, 5 bases. Germline V gene data show CDR1 as MNHEY and CDR2 as SVGAGI. V lost 5 bases and J lost 5, with 12 bases in between. This CDR3 contains 13 residues. The CDR3 nucleotides read TGTGCCAGCAGTATTCGGGGGAGAACTGAAGCTTTCTTT. This codes for CASSIRGRTEAFF.

This chain connects TRBV28 to TRBJ2-7, with D perhaps matching TRBD1 (6 bases). The V gene's germline CDR1 is MDHEN and CDR2 SYDVKM. V was cut by 4 bases and J by 5 bases, with 18 bases left in between. The CDR3 is made up of 15 amino acids. The CDR3 DNA is TGTGCCAGCAGTTCTAGCCAGGACAGATCCCACGAGCAGTACTTC. Amino acid sequence: CASSSSQDRSHEQYF. The complete variable domain, with remaining parts taken from reference TRBV28 and TRBJ2-7, reads DVKVTQSSRYLVKRTGEKVFLECVQDMDHENMFWYRQDPGLGLRLIYFSYDVKMKEKGDIPEGYSVSREKKERFSLILESASTNQTSMYLCASSSSQDRSHEQYFGPGTRLTVT.

The chain carries TRBV2 and TRBJ2-5, with D unresolved. The V gene's germline CDR1 is SNHLY and CDR2 FYNNEI. V lost 5 bases and J 3 bases, leaving 4 bases between the germline ends. The CDR3 totals 11 residues. The CDR3 DNA is TGTGCCAGCAGTTACAAAGAGACCCAGTACTTC. Its translation is CASSYKETQYF.

J is TRBJ2-7 and V is TRBV6-5, with 7 bases matching TRBD2. Germline CDR1 and CDR2: MNHEY and SVGAGI. The CDR3 runs 16 residues. Trimming at V came to 4 bases and at J to 1 base, leaving 10 bases not matched to a gene. The CDR3 coding sequence is TGTGCCAGCAGTTGGGGGGGGACTAACCCTTCCTACGAGCAGTACTTC. It yields the protein CASSWGGTNPSYEQYF.

The chain has TRBV9 and TRBJ2-7; perhaps TRBD1 as D (6 bases). This CDR3 contains 15 residues. V lost 0 bases and J 2 bases, leaving 12 bases between the germline ends. Germline CDR1 SGDLS, CDR2 YYNGEE. CDR3 region: CASSVAGQGTYEQYF. CDR3 nucleotide sequence: TGTGCCAGCAGCGTAGCTGGCCAGGGGACCTACGAGCAGTACTTC.

V and J are TRBV5-1 and TRBJ1-2; possible D gene TRBD1, 6 bases. Trimming removed 5 bases from V and 2 bases from J, with 13 bases in between. The germline V gene encodes CDR1 SGHRS and CDR2 YFSETQ. The CDR3 length is 14 residues. Here the CDR3 reads CASRYRDENYGYTF. Here the CDR3 DNA reads TGCGCCAGCAGATACAGGGATGAAAACTATGGCTACACCTTC.

The J gene is TRBJ1-2, the V gene TRBV7-9; a weak D match, TRBD1 (6 bases). The germline V gene encodes CDR1 SEHNR and CDR2 FQNEAQ (reference sequence). The V gene lost 6 bases and the J gene lost 7 bases, with 12 bases spanning the gap. The CDR3 sequence is 12 residues long. The CDR3 DNA sequence: TGTGCCAGCAGTACAGGGTTAGCTGGCTACACCTTC. Translation gives CASSTGLAGYTF.

This sequence joins TRBV5-1 and TRBJ1-1; 11 bases map to TRBD1. Germline trimming cut 4 bases from V and 1 base from J; bases unmatched to any gene: 6. Germline-derived CDR1 and CDR2 are SGHRS and YFSETQ. The CDR3 consists of 16 residues. CDR3 in amino acids: CASSHGQGASNTEAFF. In DNA form, the CDR3 reads TGCGCCAGCAGCCACGGACAGGGGGCCTCGAACACTGAAGCTTTCTTT.

The DNA for the CDR3 is TGCGCCAGCAGCCAAGAAAATACGGGACAGGGCTACGAGCAGTACTTC. This gives the protein CASSQENTGQGYEQYF. The chain couples TRBV4-1 to TRBJ2-5, with 9 nucleotides matching TRBD1. The J call is in doubt because the DNA end fits TRBJ2-7 better. Germline lookup yields CDR1 MGHRA and CDR2 YSYEKL. The CDR3 is 16 residues long.

The sample holds a few counts of this clone. The J gene is TRBJ2-3, the V gene TRBV28; D is perhaps TRBD1 (5 bases). The germline V and J ends were trimmed by 2 bases and 0 bases, with 15 bases remaining between them. CDR3 size: 17 residues. Germline V gene lookup returns CDR1 MDHEN and CDR2 SYDVKM. This CDR3 is CASSLGARVSSTDTQYF. CDR3 bases: TGTGCCAGCAGTTTAGGGGCACGGGTTTCTAGCACAGATACGCAGTATTTT. The full variable domain, with the rest looked up from reference TRBV28 and TRBJ2-3, is DVKVTQSSRYLVKRTGEKVFLECVQDMDHENMFWYRQDPGLGLRLIYFSYDVKMKEKGDIPEGYSVSREKKERFSLILESASTNQTSMYLCASSLGARVSSTDTQYFGPGTRLTVL.